A single sample gave rise to the 2 T cell receptor beta chains below, sequenced in a study of CD8 T cells in Susac syndrome. The RNA input was roughly 0.45 to 1 ug, and it was reverse transcribed with random hexamers. TCRdb analysed the immunoSEQ multiplex PCR reads with MiXCR anew, one entry per CDR3 protein. The sample lists around 190,000 distinct CDR3 sequences, roughly 94% occurring once. Material: CD4+ T cells from PBMCs. All receptors derive from a human donor with Susac syndrome.

J is TRBJ1-1 and V is TRBV7-9, with TRBD1 identical over 8 bases. With V trimmed by 7 bases and J by 7 bases, 14 bases remained unmatched. CDR1 SEHNR and CDR2 FQNEAQ come from the germline V gene (reference sequence). This CDR3 has 15 residues. This chain's CDR3 is CASTPRDRSPLEAFF. The CDR3 region has the DNA TGTGCCAGCACCCCTAGGGACAGGTCCCCCCTTGAAGCTTTCTTT.

This chain joins TRBV30 and TRBJ1-5; a possible D gene is TRBD1 (5 bases). The V and J ends lost 4 bases and 4 bases respectively, with 11 bases between them. The CDR3 is 13 amino acids. CDR1 and CDR2 from the germline V gene are GTSNPN and SVGIG (reference sequence). The CDR3 DNA reads TGTGCCTGGACTGGGACCGGAAATCAGCCCCAGCATTTT. It specifies CAWTGTGNQPQHF.